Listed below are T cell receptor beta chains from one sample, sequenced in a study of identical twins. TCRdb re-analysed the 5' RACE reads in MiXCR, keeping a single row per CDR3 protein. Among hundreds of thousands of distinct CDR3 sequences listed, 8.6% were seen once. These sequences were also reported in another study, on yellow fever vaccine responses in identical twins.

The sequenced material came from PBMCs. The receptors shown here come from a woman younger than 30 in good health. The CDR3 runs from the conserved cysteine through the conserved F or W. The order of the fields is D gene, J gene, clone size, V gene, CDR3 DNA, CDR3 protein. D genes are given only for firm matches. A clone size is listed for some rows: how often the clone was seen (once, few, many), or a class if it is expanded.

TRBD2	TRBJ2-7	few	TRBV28	TGTGCCAGCAGTGCCTCGGGACTACCTACGTGGCAGTACTTC	CASSASGLPTWQYF
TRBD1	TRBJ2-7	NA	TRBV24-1	TGTGCCACCAGCCTTTCGGGACAGGGCTACGAGCAGTACTTC	CATSLSGQGYEQYF
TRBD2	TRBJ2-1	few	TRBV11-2	TGTGCCAGCAGCTTAGAGGCTAGCGGGGGAAGCTCCTACAATGAGCAGTTCTTC	CASSLEASGGSSYNEQFF
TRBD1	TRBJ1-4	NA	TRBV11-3	TGTGCCAGCAGCCCAGTGCGGGACAGCTTTTGTGAAAAACTGTTTTTT	CASSPVRDSFCEKLFF
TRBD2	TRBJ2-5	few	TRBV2	TGTGCCAGCAAAGGGACTAGCGGAAACGCCCGGGAGACCCAGTACTTC	CASKGTSGNARETQYF
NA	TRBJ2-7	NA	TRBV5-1	TGCGCCAGCAGCGACGGACAGAGCTTTGACGAGCAGTACTTC	CASSDGQSFDEQYF
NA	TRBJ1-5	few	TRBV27	TGTGCCAGCAAGATAAGAGGGGTAAATCAGCCCCAGCATTTT	CASKIRGVNQPQHF
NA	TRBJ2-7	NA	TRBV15	TGTGCCACCAGCAGTTCTACTTTAAGCTCCTACGAGCAGTACTTC	CATSSSTLSSYEQYF
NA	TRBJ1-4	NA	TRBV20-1	TGCAGTGCTAGAGACGGGCGTAATGAAAAACTGTTTTTT	CSARDGRNEKLFF
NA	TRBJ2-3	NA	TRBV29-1	TGCAGCGTGCCCCCAGGCAGGTTTAGCACAGATACGCAGTATTTT	CSVPPGRFSTDTQYF
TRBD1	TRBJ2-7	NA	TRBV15	TGTGCCACCAGCTCCCCCGACCGGGACAGGGCGCACGAGCAGTACTTC	CATSSPDRDRAHEQYF
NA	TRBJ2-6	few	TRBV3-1	TGTGCCAGCAGTCGCCTCGGGGCCAACGTCCTGACTTTC	CASSRLGANVLTF
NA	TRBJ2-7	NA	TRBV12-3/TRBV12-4	TGTGCCAGCAGTTTTTCTCCCCTCAGTGGGAGGAACGAGCAGTACTTC	CASSFSPLSGRNEQYF
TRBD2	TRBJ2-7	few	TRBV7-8	TGTGCCAGCAGCATCAAGCGGGAGAGGGCCTACGAGCAGTACTTC	CASSIKRERAYEQYF
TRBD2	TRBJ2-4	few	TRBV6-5	TGTGCCAGCAGTTACGGGGAGCGGGAATCAGGAAACATTCAGTACTTC	CASSYGERESGNIQYF
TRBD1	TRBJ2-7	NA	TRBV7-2	TGTGCCAGCAGCCAAACAGGGGTAGGTTACGAGCAGTACTTC	CASSQTGVGYEQYF
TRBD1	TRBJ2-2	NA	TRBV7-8	TGTGCCAGCAGCTTAGCGTTTTGGGACAGGGGTCCCAACACCGGGGAGCTGTTTTTT	CASSLAFWDRGPNTGELFF
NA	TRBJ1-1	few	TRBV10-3	TGTGCCATCACCCACGACCCGAACACTGAAGCTTTCTTT	CAITHDPNTEAFF
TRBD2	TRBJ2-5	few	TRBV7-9	TGTGCCAGCAGCGCCGGACTAGCGGGAGATATGGAGACCCAGTACTTC	CASSAGLAGDMETQYF
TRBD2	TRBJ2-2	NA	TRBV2	TGTGCCTTCACCCGCGAAGGCCGACTAGCGGGAGGAGCCGGGGAGCTGTTTTTT	CAFTREGRLAGGAGELFF
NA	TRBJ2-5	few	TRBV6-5	TGTGCCAGCAGCCCCCGAGGTCAGGCCCAGTACTTC	CASSPRGQAQYF
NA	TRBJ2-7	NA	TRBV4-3	TGCGCCAGCAGCCAAGATCTCGGGAGCAAGTACGAGCAGTACTTC	CASSQDLGSKYEQYF
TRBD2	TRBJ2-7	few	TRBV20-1	TGCAGTGCTGGAAGGACTAGCGGGACCTACGAGCAGTACTTC	CSAGRTSGTYEQYF
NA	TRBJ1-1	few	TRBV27	TGTGCCAGCACGGAATGGGGGGCAGGAACTGAAGCTTTCTTT	CASTEWGAGTEAFF
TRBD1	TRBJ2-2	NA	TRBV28	TGTGCCAGCCAGGGGGACCCGAACACCGGGGAGCTGTTTTTT	CASQGDPNTGELFF
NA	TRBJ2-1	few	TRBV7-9	TGTGCCAGCACGGACAGCAACTACAATGAGCAGTTCTTC	CASTDSNYNEQFF
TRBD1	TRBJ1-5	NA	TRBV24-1	TGTGCCACCAGTGGGAAAGGACAGGGCTATCAGCCCCAGCATTTT	CATSGKGQGYQPQHF
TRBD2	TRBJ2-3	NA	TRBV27	TGTGCCAGCAGTTTAATAGCGGGAGGATGGAGAGATACGCAGTATTTT	CASSLIAGGWRDTQYF
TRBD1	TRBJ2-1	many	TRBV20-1	TGCAGTGCTAGATCCGGGACAGGGGCGTCCAATGAGCAGTTCTTC	CSARSGTGASNEQFF
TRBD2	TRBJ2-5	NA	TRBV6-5	TGTGCCAGCAGTTACGACCCGGGAGGGGAGACCCAGTACTTC	CASSYDPGGETQYF
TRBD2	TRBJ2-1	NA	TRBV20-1	TGCAGTGCTAGATCGCTAGCGGGAGGGTCAAGCTCCTACAATGAGCAGTTCTTC	CSARSLAGGSSSYNEQFF
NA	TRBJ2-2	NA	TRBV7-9	TGTGCCAGCACCCCGCGGGGACAGACGCCGACCGGGGAGCTGTTTTTT	CASTPRGQTPTGELFF
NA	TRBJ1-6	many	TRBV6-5	TGTGCCAGCAGTTACTCCGGGGCTTCGTCCTATAATTCACCCCTCCACTTT	CASSYSGASSYNSPLHF
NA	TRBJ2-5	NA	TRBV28	TGTGCCAGCAGTCCCCCCAGACTCCAAGAGACCCAGTACTTC	CASSPPRLQETQYF
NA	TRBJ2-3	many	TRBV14	TGTGCCAGCAGCCCTCATGGGCCCATCTATACGCAGTATTTT	CASSPHGPIYTQYF
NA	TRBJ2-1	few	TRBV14	TGTGCCAGCAGCCCCCTCCCGGTCATCACCTACAATGAGCAGTTCTTC	CASSPLPVITYNEQFF
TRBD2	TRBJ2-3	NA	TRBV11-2	TGTGCCAGCAGCCTAGGGACTAGCGGGACACCTAGCACAGATACGCAGTATTTT	CASSLGTSGTPSTDTQYF
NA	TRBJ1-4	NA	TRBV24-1	TGTGCCACCAGTGATTTGAGAGACGGAAGACGAGAAAAACTGTTTTTT	CATSDLRDGRREKLFF
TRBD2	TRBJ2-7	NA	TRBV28	TGTGCCAGCAGTTCGCTGGATAGCGGGAGACCGGGGAGGGCCTACGAGCAGTACTTC	CASSSLDSGRPGRAYEQYF
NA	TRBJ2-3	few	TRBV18	TGTGCCAGCTCACCACTTGGGGCTCAAGGAGATACGCAGTATTTT	CASSPLGAQGDTQYF
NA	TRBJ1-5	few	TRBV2	TGTGCCAGCAGTGATAGGATGCCAAATCAGCCCCAGCATTTT	CASSDRMPNQPQHF
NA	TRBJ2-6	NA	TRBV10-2	TGCGCCAGCAGTGAGTCACTAGGGTTTGGGGCCAACGTCCTGACTTTC	CASSESLGFGANVLTF
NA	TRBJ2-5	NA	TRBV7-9	TGTGCCAGCAGCTCTTCAGGGAAATCGGAGACCCAGTACTTC	CASSSSGKSETQYF
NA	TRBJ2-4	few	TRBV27	TGTGCCAGCATACCGACAGGTTCGGGCAAAAACATTCAGTACTTC	CASIPTGSGKNIQYF
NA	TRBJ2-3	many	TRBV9	TGTGCCAGCAGCGTAGTGGAAAGGTCCAGCACAGATACGCAGTATTTT	CASSVVERSSTDTQYF
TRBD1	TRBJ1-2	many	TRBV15	TGTGCCACCAGCAGAGCAGGGGGCGACAACTATGGCTACACCTTC	CATSRAGGDNYGYTF
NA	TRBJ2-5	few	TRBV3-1	TGTGCCAGCAGCCCCCGTTTCGGTACGGAGGTTGGTACCCAGTACTTC	CASSPRFGTEVGTQYF
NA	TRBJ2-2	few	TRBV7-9	TGTGCCAGCAGCTTAGCTACACCCAGAAGGTCCGGGGAGCTGTTTTTT	CASSLATPRRSGELFF
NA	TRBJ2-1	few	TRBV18	TGTGCCAGCTCACCGACTAGTTTCTCCTACAATGAGCAGTTCTTC	CASSPTSFSYNEQFF
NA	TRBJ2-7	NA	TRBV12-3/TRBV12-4	TGTGCCAGCAGCCGGGGGGCCGTTGGCTACGAGCAGTACTTC	CASSRGAVGYEQYF
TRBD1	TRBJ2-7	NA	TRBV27	TGTGCCAGCAGCCCCGCTAGAAAGATCCGGGACAGGGGCTACGAGCAGTACTTC	CASSPARKIRDRGYEQYF
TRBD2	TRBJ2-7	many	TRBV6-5	TGTGCCAGCAGTTCGGGACTAGCGGGACCCTACGAGCAGTACTTC	CASSSGLAGPYEQYF
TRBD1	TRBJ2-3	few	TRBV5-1	TGCGCCAGCAGGACCGGGACAGGCTACACAGATACGCAGTATTTT	CASRTGTGYTDTQYF
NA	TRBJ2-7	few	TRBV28	TGTGCCAGCACCCTTGGACCGACGGCCTACGAGCAGTACTTC	CASTLGPTAYEQYF